The 4 T cell receptor beta chains in this list originate from one sample, sequenced in a study of cytomegalovirus exposure and HLA in healthy donors. A multiplex PCR was run with 60 Vbeta primers and 13 Jbeta primers. Repertoires were generated with immunoSEQ multiplex PCR, while TCRdb's copy carries only in-frame clones and drops some. The table lists over 150,000 clones, 65% to 75% of them singletons. Specimen: PBMCs. These receptors were collected from a man aged 25-40 years in good health and CMV-seropositive.

This clone was found a few times. V and J are TRBV6-6 and TRBJ1-1, with D possibly matching TRBD1 (5 bases). The CDR3 is 14 residues long. Germline V gene data show CDR1 as MNHNY and CDR2 as SVGAGI (reference sequence). Trimming cost V 6 bases and J 0 bases, with 11 bases left between them. The CDR3 loop is CASSRTTVNTEAFF. DNA for the CDR3: TGTGCCAGCAGCCGCACGACAGTGAACACTGAAGCTTTCTTT.

The V gene is TRBV19, the J gene TRBJ1-1, with TRBD1 as a possible D gene (5 bases). CDR3 length equals 15 residues. Trimming took 6 bases from V and 4 from J, leaving 18 bases between them. Germline V gene sequence: CDR1 LNHDA, CDR2 SQIVND (reference sequence). The CDR3: CASSRSGRVATEAFF. CDR3 DNA: TGTGCCAGTAGCCGGTCTGGCAGGGTGGCCACTGAAGCTTTCTTT.

This chain uses TRBV18 with TRBJ1-4; 9 bases agree with TRBD1. J gave up 3 bases and V 8 bases, and 7 bases lay outside the gene matches. CDR3 length: 15 residues. Germline CDR1 KGHSH, CDR2 LQKENI. DNA of the CDR3: TGTGCCAGCGCCCGGAACAGGGGGCCTAATGAAAAACTGTTTTTT. Protein: CASARNRGPNEKLFF.

The chain uses TRBV5-4 and TRBJ1-1; 7 nucleotides agree with TRBD1. Germline CDR1 and CDR2: SGHNT and YYREEE (reference sequence). CDR3 length equals 15 residues. The V segment lost 0 bases and the J segment 5 bases; nucleotides outside the gene matches: 7. The CDR3 is CASSLGGTVGTEAFF. The CDR3 nucleotides read TGTGCCAGCAGCTTGGGCGGGACAGTGGGGACTGAAGCTTTCTTT.